Listed here are 21 T cell receptor beta chains from one sample, sequenced in a study of technical replicates of blood from a few donors. Sequencing used immunoSEQ multiplex PCR; TCRdb keeps in-frame clones, though not all of them. The sample contains approximately 76,000 clones, roughly 91% of which appear only once. The sample comprised T cells isolated from PBMCs. These receptors originate from a human donor in good health.

This chain connects TRBV7-2 to TRBJ1-6, with 9 positions matching TRBD1. CDR1 is SGHTA, CDR2 FQGNSA, per germline. V shed 4 bases and J 10 bases; nucleotides not matched to a gene: 5. This CDR3 region has 14 residues. The CDR3 sequence is CASSSGQGESPLHF. Here the CDR3 DNA reads TGTGCCAGCAGCTCGGGACAGGGAGAGTCACCCCTCCACTTT.

The CDR3 spells CASSYSGGTEAFF. DNA for the CDR3: TGTGCCAGCAGTTACTCAGGAGGTACTGAAGCTTTCTTT. The V gene is TRBV6-5, the J gene TRBJ1-1, with no clear D. The CDR3 runs to 13 residues. Per the germline V gene, CDR1 is MNHEY and CDR2 is SVGAGI. The V end lost 0 bases, the J end lost 5 bases, and 7 bases lay between the germline ends.

This clone was detected only once. The chain links TRBV9 to TRBJ1-2; 7 nucleotides align to TRBD1. Germline trimming cut 4 bases from V and 6 bases from J; bases unmatched to any gene: 9. CDR1 is SGDLS, CDR2 YYNGEE, per germline. The CDR3 is 14 residues long. CDR3 nucleotide sequence: TGTGCCAGCAGCCCGGACAGGTTCCGAGATGGCTACACCTTC. Protein sequence: CASSPDRFRDGYTF. Looking up the rest from reference TRBV9 and TRBJ1-2 gives the full variable domain: DSGVTQTPKHLITATGQRVTLRCSPRSGDLSVYWYQQSLDQGLQFLIQYYNGEERAKGNILERFSAQQFPDLHSELNLSSLELGDSALYFCASSPDRFRDGYTFGSGTRLTVV.

The CDR3 nucleotides are TGTGCCAGCAGAGATGGAGGCACTGAAGCTTTCTTT. Translating it yields CASRDGGTEAFF. V gene TRBV6-5 combines with J gene TRBJ1-1; no definite D call. This CDR3 is 12 amino acids long. Germline V CDR1 and CDR2: MNHEY, SVGAGI. V lost 6 bases and J 4 bases, leaving 9 bases between the germline ends.

V usage is TRBV6-6 and J usage is TRBJ2-1; D is perhaps TRBD1 (7 bases). Germline CDR1 and CDR2: MNHNY and SVGAGI (reference sequence). V lost 0 bases and J 7 bases, leaving 13 bases between the germline ends. The CDR3 totals 15 residues. The CDR3 nucleotides are TGTGCCAGCAGTTACTCGATTGCAGGGGGGAATGAGCAGTTCTTC. Translation gives CASSYSIAGGNEQFF.

This CDR3 reads CASSPISGEQYF. The CDR3 nucleotides are TGTGCCAGCAGCCCCATCTCGGGCGAGCAGTACTTC. The rearrangement uses TRBV14 and TRBJ2-7; D unresolved. Trimming left V 4 bases short and J 6 bases short, with 10 bases between. The CDR3 runs to 12 residues. The germline gives CDR1 SGHDN, CDR2 FVKESK.

V is TRBV7-8 and J is TRBJ2-1, with 7 nucleotides matching TRBD2. Trimming removed 1 base from V and 8 bases from J; junction bases left unmatched: 5. CDR1 and CDR2 from the germline V gene are SGHVS and FQNEAQ. The CDR3 is 14 residues long. This CDR3 is CASSLGGRADEQFF. CDR3 in DNA: TGTGCCAGCAGCTTAGGTGGGAGGGCGGATGAGCAGTTCTTC.

The V call is TRBV27, the J call TRBJ2-1; 7 nucleotides match TRBD2. Looked up from germline, CDR1 is MNHEY and CDR2 is SMNVEV (reference sequence). V trimming: 5 bases; J trimming: 0 bases; junction bases outside the gene matches: 4. The CDR3 loop spans 15 amino acids. The CDR3 region is CASSTLAGSYNEQFF. CDR3 bases: TGTGCCAGCAGTACGTTAGCGGGCTCCTACAATGAGCAGTTCTTC.

The genes are TRBV2 and TRBJ1-1, with D perhaps TRBD1 (5 bases). Trimming shortened V by 10 bases and J by 3 bases, and 18 bases separated the two germline ends. The CDR3 has 14 amino acids. Per the germline V gene, CDR1 is SNHLY and CDR2 is FYNNEI. The CDR3 DNA reads TGTGCCACCAAGATCATGGGGCTTCACACTGAAGCTTTCTTT. Amino acid sequence: CATKIMGLHTEAFF.

The V gene is TRBV5-6, the J gene TRBJ2-7; 7 bases align to TRBD1. Trimming removed 5 bases from V and 5 bases from J; junction bases left unmatched: 7. Germline V gene sequence: CDR1 SGHDT, CDR2 YYEEEE. CDR3 size: 13 residues. For the CDR3, the DNA is TGTGCCAGCAGGCACTACAGGGGTGACGAGCAGTACTTC. Translated, it gives CASRHYRGDEQYF. Variable domain in full (rest from reference TRBV5-6 and TRBJ2-7): DAGVTQSPTHLIKTRGQQVTLRCSPKSGHDTVSWYQQALGQGPQFIFQYYEEEERQRGNFPDRFSGHQFPNYSSELNVNALLLGDSALYLCASRHYRGDEQYFGPGTRLTVT.

The chain couples TRBV7-3 to TRBJ1-1; 7 bases align to TRBD1. The CDR3 contains 15 residues. Germline loops: CDR1 SGHTA, CDR2 FQGTGA. V gave up 1 base and J gave up 4 bases; unmatched junction bases: 6. The CDR3 sequence: CASSLRGQLGTEAFF. The CDR3 nucleotides read TGTGCCAGCAGCTTAAGGGGACAGCTTGGCACTGAAGCTTTCTTT.

This clone was picked up one time. The chain couples TRBV6-5 to TRBJ2-7, with D possibly TRBD2 on 6 matching bases. V lost 4 bases and J lost 1, with 11 bases in between. The CDR3 length is 14 residues. Germline V lookup: CDR1 MNHEY, CDR2 SVGAGI. CDR3 nucleotides: TGTGCCAGCAGTTTCATTGGGAGGTCCTACGAGCAGTACTTC. Its translation is CASSFIGRSYEQYF.

The chain has TRBV5-1 and TRBJ2-7; weak D call: TRBD1 (5 bases). V lost 4 bases and J 3 bases, leaving 8 bases between the germline ends. This CDR3 is 12 amino acids long. Germline values: CDR1 SGHRS, CDR2 YFSETQ. This CDR3 is CASSRTGYEQYF. CDR3 DNA sequence: TGCGCCAGCAGCAGAACAGGCTACGAGCAGTACTTC.

This clone was recorded only once. The chain couples TRBV7-8 to TRBJ1-1; D is unresolved. V gave up 4 bases and J gave up 4 bases, with 19 bases separating them. CDR3 length equals 16 residues. Germline values: CDR1 SGHVS, CDR2 FQNEAQ. The DNA of the CDR3 is TGTGCCAGCAGCTCTAGCCCCCAGGCTTTAGCCACTGAAGCTTTCTTT. Translation gives CASSSSPQALATEAFF. The full variable domain, with the rest looked up from reference TRBV7-8 and TRBJ1-1, is GAGVSQSPRYKVAKRGQDVALRCDPISGHVSLFWYQQALGQGPEFLTYFQNEAQLDKSGLPSDRFFAERPEGSVSTLKIQRTQQEDSAVYLCASSSSPQALATEAFFGQGTRLTVV.

V and J are TRBV4-1 and TRBJ1-5, with 7 bases identical to TRBD1. From germline, CDR1 is MGHRA and CDR2 YSYEKL. This CDR3 is 15 amino acids long. J gave up 4 bases and V 1 base, and 4 bases lay outside the gene matches. CDR3 DNA sequence: TGCGCCAGCAGCCAAGGACAGGGATTAAATCAGCCCCAGCATTTT. Translation: CASSQGQGLNQPQHF.

This chain uses TRBV6-1 with TRBJ1-1, with D possibly being TRBD1 (5 bases). V was pared by 4 bases and J by 7 bases, with 16 bases between. The CDR3 has 14 amino acids. Germline CDR1 MNHNS, CDR2 SASEGT. Here the CDR3 reads CASSAPGGGGEAFF. The CDR3 region has the DNA TGTGCCAGCAGTGCTCCAGGTGGGGGGGGTGAAGCTTTCTTT.

The rearrangement joins TRBV30 to TRBJ1-4, with D unresolved. Germline CDR1 GTSNPN, CDR2 SVGIG (reference sequence). V dropped 0 bases and J dropped 7 bases, with 12 bases sitting between them. The CDR3 covers 14 residues. In nucleotides, the CDR3 is TGTGCCTGGAGTGTAACTCTGAGTATTGAAAAACTGTTTTTT. It encodes CAWSVTLSIEKLFF.

This chain joins TRBV28 and TRBJ2-1, with 9 bases matching TRBD1. V trimming: 8 bases; J trimming: 8 bases; junction bases outside the gene matches: 10. This CDR3 spans 14 amino acids. CDR1 and CDR2 (germline): MDHEN, SYDVKM. The CDR3 region is CASWGPGQGYEQFF. CDR3 coding DNA: TGTGCCAGCTGGGGCCCGGGACAGGGTTATGAGCAGTTCTTC. The whole variable domain, filled in from reference TRBV28 and TRBJ2-1, reads DVKVTQSSRYLVKRTGEKVFLECVQDMDHENMFWYRQDPGLGLRLIYFSYDVKMKEKGDIPEGYSVSREKKERFSLILESASTNQTSMYLCASWGPGQGYEQFFGPGTRLTVL.

The chain uses TRBV5-1 and TRBJ2-1; 9 bases are shared with TRBD1. Germline V gives CDR1 SGHRS, CDR2 YFSETQ. This CDR3 region has 13 residues. V was clipped by 8 bases and J by 12 bases; unmatched bases: 12. For the CDR3, the DNA is TGCGCCAGTTCGCCGGGACAGGGAATTGGGCAGTTCTTC. It is translated as CASSPGQGIGQFF.

The rearrangement uses TRBV28 and TRBJ1-2; unclear D gene. From germline, CDR1 is MDHEN and CDR2 SYDVKM. The germline V and J ends were trimmed by 2 bases and 5 bases, with 9 bases remaining between them. The CDR3 has 13 residues. The CDR3 spells CASSLRLTYGYTF. The CDR3 region has the DNA TGTGCCAGCAGTTTAAGACTGACTTATGGCTACACCTTC.

This clone was counted a few times. The chain carries TRBV4-1 and TRBJ1-5, with 7 bases that match TRBD1. The CDR3 contains 15 residues. Germline values: CDR1 MGHRA, CDR2 YSYEKL. V lost 0 bases, J lost 5 bases, and 4 bases stayed unmatched. DNA of the CDR3: TGCGCCAGCAGCCAAGATGACAGGGATGATCAGCCCCAGCATTTT. Its protein is CASSQDDRDDQPQHF.